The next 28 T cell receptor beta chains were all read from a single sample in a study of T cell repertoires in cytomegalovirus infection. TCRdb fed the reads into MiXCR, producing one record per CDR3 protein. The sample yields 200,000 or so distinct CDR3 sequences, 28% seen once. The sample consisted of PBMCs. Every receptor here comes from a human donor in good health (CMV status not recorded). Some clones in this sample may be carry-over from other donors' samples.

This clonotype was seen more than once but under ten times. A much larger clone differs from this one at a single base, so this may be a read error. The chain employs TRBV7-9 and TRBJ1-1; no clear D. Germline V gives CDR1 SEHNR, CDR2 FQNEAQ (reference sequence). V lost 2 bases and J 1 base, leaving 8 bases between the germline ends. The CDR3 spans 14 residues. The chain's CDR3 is CASSLRDENTEAFF. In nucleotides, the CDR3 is TGTGCCAGCAGCTTACGTGACGAGAACACTGAAGCTTTCTTT.

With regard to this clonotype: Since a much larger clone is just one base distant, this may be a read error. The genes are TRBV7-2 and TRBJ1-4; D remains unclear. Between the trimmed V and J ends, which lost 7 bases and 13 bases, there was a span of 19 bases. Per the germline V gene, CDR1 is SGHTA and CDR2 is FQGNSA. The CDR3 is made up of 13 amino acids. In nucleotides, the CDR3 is TGTGCCAGCACTCCCCAGGCGCGGAGGAGACTGTTTTTT. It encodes CASTPQARRRLFF. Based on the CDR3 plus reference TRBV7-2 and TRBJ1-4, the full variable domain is GAGVSQSPSNKVTEKGKDVELRCDPISGHTALYWYRQSLGQGLEFLIYFQGNSAPDKSGLPSDRFSAERTGGSVSTLTIQRTQQEDSAVYLCASTPQARRRLFFGSGTQLSVL.

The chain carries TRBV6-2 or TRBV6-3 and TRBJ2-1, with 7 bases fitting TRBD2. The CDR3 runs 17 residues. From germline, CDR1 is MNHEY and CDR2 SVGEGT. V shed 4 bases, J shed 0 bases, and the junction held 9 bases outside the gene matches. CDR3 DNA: TGTGCCAGCAGTTCGCGTTGGGAGGGGAGCTCCTACAATGAGCAGTTCTTC. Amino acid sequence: CASSSRWEGSSYNEQFF.

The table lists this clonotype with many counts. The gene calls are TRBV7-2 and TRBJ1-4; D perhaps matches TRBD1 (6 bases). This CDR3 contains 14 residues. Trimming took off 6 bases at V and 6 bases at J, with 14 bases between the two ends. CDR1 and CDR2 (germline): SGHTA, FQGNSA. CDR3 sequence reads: CASSTQGADEKLFF. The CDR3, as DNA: TGTGCCAGCAGTACACAGGGAGCGGATGAAAAACTGTTTTTT.

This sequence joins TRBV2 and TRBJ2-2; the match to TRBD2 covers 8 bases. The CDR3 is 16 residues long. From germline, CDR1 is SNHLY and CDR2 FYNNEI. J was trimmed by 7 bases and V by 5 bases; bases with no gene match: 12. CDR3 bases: TGTGCCAGCAGTCCCCGGAGTAGCGGGGCGGGCGGGGAGCTGTTTTTT. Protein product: CASSPRSSGAGGELFF.

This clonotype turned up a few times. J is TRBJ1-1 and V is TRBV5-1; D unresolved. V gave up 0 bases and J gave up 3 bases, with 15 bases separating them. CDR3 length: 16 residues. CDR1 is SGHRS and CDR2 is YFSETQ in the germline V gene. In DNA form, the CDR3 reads TGCGCCAGCAGCTTGGAAGGCCCCCGGGAGGACACTGAAGCTTTCTTT. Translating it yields CASSLEGPREDTEAFF.

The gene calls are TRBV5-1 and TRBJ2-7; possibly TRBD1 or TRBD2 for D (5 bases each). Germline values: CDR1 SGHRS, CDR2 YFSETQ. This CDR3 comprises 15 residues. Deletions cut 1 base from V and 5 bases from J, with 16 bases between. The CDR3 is CASSLRGQGRDEQYF. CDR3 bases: TGCGCCAGCAGCTTGAGAGGGCAGGGAAGAGACGAGCAGTACTTC.

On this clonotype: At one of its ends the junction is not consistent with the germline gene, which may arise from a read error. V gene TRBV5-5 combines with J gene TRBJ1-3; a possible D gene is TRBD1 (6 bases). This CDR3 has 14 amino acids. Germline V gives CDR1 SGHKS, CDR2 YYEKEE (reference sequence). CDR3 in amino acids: CASSAAGGQLPPDF. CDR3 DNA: TGTGCCAGCAGCGCCGCAGGAGGACAGCTACCACCCGATTTT.

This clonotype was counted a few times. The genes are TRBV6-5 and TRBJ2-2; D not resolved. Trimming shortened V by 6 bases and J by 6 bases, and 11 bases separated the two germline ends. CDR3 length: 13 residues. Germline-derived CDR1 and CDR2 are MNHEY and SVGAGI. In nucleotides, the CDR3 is TGTGCCAGCAGCTTCGGTGTAGCCGGGGAGCTGTTTTTT. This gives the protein CASSFGVAGELFF.

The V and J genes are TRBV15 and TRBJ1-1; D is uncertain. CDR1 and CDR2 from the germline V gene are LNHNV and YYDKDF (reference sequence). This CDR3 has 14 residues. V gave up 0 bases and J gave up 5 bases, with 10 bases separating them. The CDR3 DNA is TGTGCCACCAGCAGAGAAAGGGCGGCGACTGAAGCTTTCTTT. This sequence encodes CATSRERAATEAFF.

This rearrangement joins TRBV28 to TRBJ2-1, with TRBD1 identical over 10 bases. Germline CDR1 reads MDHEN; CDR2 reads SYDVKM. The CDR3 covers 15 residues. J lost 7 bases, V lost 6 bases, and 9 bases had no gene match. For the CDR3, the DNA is TGTGCCAGCAGAACCCGACAGGGGGCTAAGAATGAGCAGTTCTTC. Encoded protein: CASRTRQGAKNEQFF.

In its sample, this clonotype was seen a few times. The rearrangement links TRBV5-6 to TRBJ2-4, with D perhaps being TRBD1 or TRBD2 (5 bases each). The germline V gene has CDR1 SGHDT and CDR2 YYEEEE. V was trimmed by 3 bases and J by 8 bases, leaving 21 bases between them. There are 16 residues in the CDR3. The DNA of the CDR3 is TGTGCCAGCAGCTCCTATCGGGGCAACTCAGGAGACATTCAGTACTTC. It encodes CASSSYRGNSGDIQYF.

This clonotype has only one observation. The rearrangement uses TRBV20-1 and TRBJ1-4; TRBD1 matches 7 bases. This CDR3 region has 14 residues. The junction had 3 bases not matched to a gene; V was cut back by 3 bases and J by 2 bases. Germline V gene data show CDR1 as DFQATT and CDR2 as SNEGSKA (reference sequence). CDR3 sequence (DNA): TGCAGTGCTAGTTTAGGGGGCACTAATGAAAAACTGTTTTTT. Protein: CSASLGGTNEKLFF.

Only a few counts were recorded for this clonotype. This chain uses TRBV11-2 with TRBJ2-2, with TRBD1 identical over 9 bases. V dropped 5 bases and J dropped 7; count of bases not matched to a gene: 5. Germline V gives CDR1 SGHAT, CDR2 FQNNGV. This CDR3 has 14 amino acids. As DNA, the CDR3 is TGTGCCAGCAGCCGGGACAGGGAAGACGGGGAGCTGTTTTTT. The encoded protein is CASSRDREDGELFF.

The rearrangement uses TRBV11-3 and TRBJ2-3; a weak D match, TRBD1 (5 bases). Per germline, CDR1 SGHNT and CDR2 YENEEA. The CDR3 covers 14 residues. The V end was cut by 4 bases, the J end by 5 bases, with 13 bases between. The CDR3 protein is CASSSYEGEDTQYF. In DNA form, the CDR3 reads TGTGCCAGCAGCTCGTACGAAGGGGAAGATACGCAGTATTTT.

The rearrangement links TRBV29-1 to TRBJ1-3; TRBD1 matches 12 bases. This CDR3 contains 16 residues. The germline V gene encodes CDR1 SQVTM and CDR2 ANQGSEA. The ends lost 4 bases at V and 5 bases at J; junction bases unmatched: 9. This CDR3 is CSVVPSGTGGRNTIYF. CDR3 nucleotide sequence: TGCAGCGTTGTTCCCTCCGGGACAGGGGGCCGAAACACCATATATTTT.

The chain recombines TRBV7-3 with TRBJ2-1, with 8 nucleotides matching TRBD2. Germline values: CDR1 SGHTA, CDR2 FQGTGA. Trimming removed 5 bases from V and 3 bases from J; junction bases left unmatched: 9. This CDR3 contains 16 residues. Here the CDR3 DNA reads TGTGCCAGCAGCCAGGAAGGGCTAGCGGGCTACAATGAGCAGTTCTTC. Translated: CASSQEGLAGYNEQFF.

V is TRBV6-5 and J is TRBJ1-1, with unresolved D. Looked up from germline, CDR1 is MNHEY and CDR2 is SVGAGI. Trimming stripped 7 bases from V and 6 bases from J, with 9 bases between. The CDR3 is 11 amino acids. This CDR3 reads CASKSGSEAFF. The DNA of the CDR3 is TGTGCCAGCAAATCAGGTTCTGAAGCTTTCTTT.

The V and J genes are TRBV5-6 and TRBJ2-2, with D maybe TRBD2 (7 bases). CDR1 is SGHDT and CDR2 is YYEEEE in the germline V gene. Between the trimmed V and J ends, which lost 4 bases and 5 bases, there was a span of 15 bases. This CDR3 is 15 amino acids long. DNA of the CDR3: TGTGCCAGCAGCAGATGGGGGGGCCGGACCGGGGAGCTGTTTTTT. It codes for CASSRWGGRTGELFF.

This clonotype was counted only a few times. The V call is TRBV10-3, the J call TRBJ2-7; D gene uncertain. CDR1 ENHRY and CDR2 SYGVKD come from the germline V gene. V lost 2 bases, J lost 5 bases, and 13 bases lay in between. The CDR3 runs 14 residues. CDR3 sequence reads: CAISEIGAKHEQYF. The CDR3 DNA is TGTGCCATCAGTGAGATTGGAGCTAAGCACGAGCAGTACTTC.

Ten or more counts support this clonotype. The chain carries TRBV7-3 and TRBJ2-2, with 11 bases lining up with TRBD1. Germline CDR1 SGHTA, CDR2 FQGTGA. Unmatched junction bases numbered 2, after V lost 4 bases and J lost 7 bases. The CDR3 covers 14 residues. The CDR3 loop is CASSSGTGGGELFF. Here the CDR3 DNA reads TGTGCCAGCAGCTCCGGGACAGGGGGCGGGGAGCTGTTTTTT.

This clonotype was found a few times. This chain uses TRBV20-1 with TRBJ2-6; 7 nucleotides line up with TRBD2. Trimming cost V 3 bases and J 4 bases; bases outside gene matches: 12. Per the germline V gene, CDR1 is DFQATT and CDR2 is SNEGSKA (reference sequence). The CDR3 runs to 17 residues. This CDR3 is CSASASGGLGGANVLTF. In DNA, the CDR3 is TGCAGTGCTAGCGCGTCGGGGGGTTTGGGCGGGGCCAACGTCCTGACTTTC.

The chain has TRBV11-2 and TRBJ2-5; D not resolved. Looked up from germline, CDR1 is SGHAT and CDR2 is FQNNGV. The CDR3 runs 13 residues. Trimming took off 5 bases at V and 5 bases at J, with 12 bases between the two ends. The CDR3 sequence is CASSPRAVETQYF. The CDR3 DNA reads TGTGCCAGCAGCCCTCGGGCAGTGGAGACCCAGTACTTC.

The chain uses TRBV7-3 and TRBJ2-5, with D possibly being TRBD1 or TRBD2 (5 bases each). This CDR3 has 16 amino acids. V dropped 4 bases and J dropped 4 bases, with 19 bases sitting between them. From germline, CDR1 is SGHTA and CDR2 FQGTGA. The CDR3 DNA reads TGTGCCAGCAGCTCAAGAGGGGATACCAACGGAGAGACCCAGTACTTC. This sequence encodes CASSSRGDTNGETQYF.

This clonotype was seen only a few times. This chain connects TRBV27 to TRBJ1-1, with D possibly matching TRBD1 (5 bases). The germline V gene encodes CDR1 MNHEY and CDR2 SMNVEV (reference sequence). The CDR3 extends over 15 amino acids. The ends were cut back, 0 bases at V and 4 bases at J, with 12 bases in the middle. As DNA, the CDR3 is TGTGCCAGCAGTTTATCGCGCGCTCAGGGCACTGAAGCTTTCTTT. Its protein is CASSLSRAQGTEAFF.

The CDR3: CASSPQGTGNTIYF. DNA of the CDR3: TGTGCCAGCAGTCCTCAGGGGACTGGAAACACCATATATTTT. The chain links TRBV12-3 or TRBV12-4 to TRBJ1-3; D might be TRBD1 (6 bases). V was pared by 5 bases and J by 2 bases, with 10 bases between. The CDR3 length is 14 residues.

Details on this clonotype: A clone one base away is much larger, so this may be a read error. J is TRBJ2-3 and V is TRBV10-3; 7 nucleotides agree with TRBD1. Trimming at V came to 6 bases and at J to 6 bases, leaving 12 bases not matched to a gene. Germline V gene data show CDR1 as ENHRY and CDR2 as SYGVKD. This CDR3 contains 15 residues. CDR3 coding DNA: TGTGCCATCAGAGATGGACAGGAGGACGGGGATACGCAGTATTTT. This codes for CAIRDGQEDGDTQYF.

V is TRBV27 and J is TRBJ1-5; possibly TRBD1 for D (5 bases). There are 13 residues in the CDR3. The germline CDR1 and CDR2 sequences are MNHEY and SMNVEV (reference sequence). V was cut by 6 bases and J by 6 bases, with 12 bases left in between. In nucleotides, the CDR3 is TGTGCCAGCAGCCCAGGGACCAGTCAGCCCCAGCATTTT. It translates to CASSPGTSQPQHF.